The next 15 T cell receptor beta chains were all read from a single sample in a study of cytotoxic CD8 clonotypes in ibrutinib-treated CLL. Only in-frame clones appear in the TCRdb table, and some are missing; sequencing was by immunoSEQ multiplex PCR. The sample has approximately 26,000 clones, around 85% seen once. Specimen: PBMCs, collected after 24 months of ibrutinib treatment. These receptors came from a human donor with chronic lymphocytic leukemia.

The rearrangement links TRBV4-1 to TRBJ2-2, with 10 bases that match TRBD2. Germline V gives CDR1 MGHRA, CDR2 YSYEKL. The CDR3 length is 16 residues. V was clipped by 3 bases and J by 4 bases; unmatched bases: 5. The CDR3 bases are TGCGCCAGCAGCCAGCCGGGACTAGCGACCACCGGGGAGCTGTTTTTT. Its protein is CASSQPGLATTGELFF.

This sequence joins TRBV19 and TRBJ1-2, with D possibly matching TRBD1 (5 bases). CDR1 is LNHDA, CDR2 SQIVND, per germline (reference sequence). This CDR3 is 15 amino acids long. Trimming removed 2 bases at V and 7 bases at J, with 17 bases between. In DNA, the CDR3 is TGTGCCAGTAGTATACTTCAGACGGGGCTATCTGGCTACACCTTC. It encodes CASSILQTGLSGYTF.

The genes are TRBV6-5 and TRBJ2-6, with D possibly TRBD1 on 5 matching bases. This CDR3 has 16 amino acids. CDR1 is MNHEY, CDR2 SVGAGI, per germline. Trimming left V 2 bases short and J 0 bases short, with 8 bases between. CDR3 coding DNA: TGTGCCAGCAGTTACGGACAACTCTCTGGGGCCAACGTCCTGACTTTC. Amino acid sequence: CASSYGQLSGANVLTF.

The rearrangement links TRBV7-9 to TRBJ1-6; D may be TRBD1 (5 bases). Germline V gene sequence: CDR1 SEHNR, CDR2 FQNEAQ (reference sequence). V lost 5 bases and J lost 13, with 9 bases in between. The CDR3 runs to 11 residues. CDR3 bases: TGTGCCAGCAGCACGGACACCCCCCTCCACTTT. Translating gives CASSTDTPLHF.

The V gene is TRBV18, the J gene TRBJ2-1; no firm D call. This CDR3 comprises 15 residues. Looked up from germline, CDR1 is KGHSH and CDR2 is LQKENI. The ends were cut back, 3 bases at V and 1 base at J, with 10 bases in the middle. CDR3 amino acids: CASSPPGLSYNEQFF. The DNA of the CDR3 is TGTGCCAGCTCACCTCCAGGCCTGTCCTACAATGAGCAGTTCTTC.

Here the CDR3 reads CASILNTEAFF. CDR3 coding DNA: TGTGCCAGCATTCTGAACACTGAAGCTTTCTTT. The chain has TRBV25-1 and TRBJ1-1, with D uncertain. The germline V and J ends were trimmed by 7 bases and 0 bases, with 3 bases remaining between them. This CDR3 region has 11 residues. Germline V CDR1 and CDR2: MGHDK, SYGVNS.

V and J are TRBV19 and TRBJ1-5; tentative D call: TRBD1 (6 bases). The CDR3 length is 16 residues. The V gene lost 7 bases and the J gene lost 1 base, with 17 bases spanning the gap. CDR1 and CDR2 (germline): LNHDA, SQIVND (reference sequence). For the CDR3, the DNA is TGTGCCAGTAACAAACAGGGATCGGGGAGCAATCAGCCCCAGCATTTT. It yields the protein CASNKQGSGSNQPQHF.

This chain connects TRBV7-9 to TRBJ2-7; TRBD1 matches at 9 bases. With 5 bases clipped from V and 2 bases from J, the junction kept 10 bases outside the gene matches. There are 16 residues in the CDR3. Germline values: CDR1 SEHNR, CDR2 FQNEAQ (reference sequence). The CDR3 sequence is CASSGSTGTGPYEQYF. Written as DNA, the CDR3 is TGTGCCAGCAGCGGTTCAACCGGGACAGGGCCCTACGAGCAGTACTTC.

V usage is TRBV7-9 and J usage is TRBJ1-1, with a tentative D call TRBD1 (5 bases). Trimming cost V 1 base and J 5 bases, with 14 bases left between them. Germline CDR1 reads SEHNR; CDR2 reads FQNEAQ (reference sequence). The CDR3 is 15 residues long. CDR3 sequence (DNA): TGTGCCAGCAGCTTAGGGGTGGCGGGGGGGACTGAAGCTTTCTTT. This encodes CASSLGVAGGTEAFF.

The chain carries TRBV27 and TRBJ1-1; D uncertain. The ends were cut back, 0 bases at V and 1 base at J, with 6 bases in the middle. The germline CDR1 and CDR2 sequences are MNHEY and SMNVEV (reference sequence). The CDR3 runs to 14 residues. In DNA form, the CDR3 reads TGTGCCAGCAGTTTATCGTGGACGAACACTGAAGCTTTCTTT. Translation gives CASSLSWTNTEAFF.

The J gene is TRBJ1-1, the V gene TRBV6-6, with D perhaps matching TRBD1 (5 bases). The CDR3 spans 14 residues. Trimming took off 6 bases at V and 0 bases at J, with 11 bases between the two ends. Germline CDR1 is MNHNY and CDR2 is SVGAGI (reference sequence). CDR3 nucleotides: TGTGCCAGCAGAAGGGGCGGGTTGAACACTGAAGCTTTCTTT. Its protein is CASRRGGLNTEAFF.

The chain links TRBV7-9 to TRBJ2-2; 9 nucleotides agree with TRBD2. This CDR3 region has 17 residues. Per the germline V gene, CDR1 is SEHNR and CDR2 is FQNEAQ (reference sequence). V was clipped by 5 bases and J by 7 bases; unmatched bases: 14. The CDR3 loop reads CASSQKAGGLWFGELFF. In DNA form, the CDR3 reads TGTGCCAGCAGCCAAAAAGCGGGGGGACTTTGGTTCGGGGAGCTGTTTTTT.

This chain links TRBV7-2 with TRBJ2-3, with D hard to call. Trimming took off 5 bases at V and 5 bases at J, with 14 bases between the two ends. Looked up from germline, CDR1 is SGHTA and CDR2 is FQGNSA. This CDR3 has 14 amino acids. The CDR3 sequence: CASSPRWAGDTQYF. CDR3 DNA sequence: TGTGCCAGCAGCCCAAGATGGGCTGGAGATACGCAGTATTTT.

This clone turned up a few times. This chain connects TRBV7-3 to TRBJ2-3; 7 nucleotides agree with TRBD2. This CDR3 is 15 amino acids long. Trimming removed 4 bases from V and 6 bases from J; junction bases left unmatched: 10. CDR1 and CDR2 (germline): SGHTA, FQGTGA. DNA for the CDR3: TGTGCCAGCAGCTCCCTTGCTAGCGGATCGGATACGCAGTATTTT. It is translated as CASSSLASGSDTQYF.

The chain links TRBV5-1 to TRBJ1-3; a weak D match, TRBD1 (5 bases). Deletions cut 3 bases from V and 4 bases from J, with 14 bases between. The CDR3 loop spans 15 amino acids. The germline V gene encodes CDR1 SGHRS and CDR2 YFSETQ. CDR3 DNA sequence: TGCGCCAGCAGCTGGGGGACTCCCAGAGGAAACACCATATATTTT. Protein: CASSWGTPRGNTIYF.